What follows is one T cell receptor (beta chain) and its context. With 5 bases removed from V and 2 bases from J, the gap between germline ends came to 10 bases. The CDR3 consists of 15 residues. Looked up from germline, CDR1 is MDHEN and CDR2 is SYDVKM. Every immunoSEQ plate was one replicate of a subset's evenly spread DNA. Repertoires were generated with immunoSEQ multiplex PCR, while TCRdb's copy carries only in-frame clones and drops some. Here the sample spans hundreds of thousands of clones, roughly four fifths being singletons. The data were taken from a study of shared clonotypes between healthy human individuals.

Specimen: PBMCs. This chain uses TRBV28 with TRBJ2-6; maybe TRBD2 (6 bases). The TCR sequence derives from a middle-aged woman in good health. Some clones in this sample may be carry-over from other donors' samples. The CDR3 DNA reads TGTGCCAGCAGTCCGGGGGTCCCTGGGGCCAACGTCCTGACTTTC. Its protein is CASSPGVPGANVLTF.